The 18 T cell receptor beta chains below come from one sample, sequenced in a study of graft-versus-host responses after intestinal transplantation. Data came from immunoSEQ multiplex PCR; TCRdb stores just in-frame clones and leaves some out. The repertoire includes 80,000 or so clones, about 90% of them detected once, and approximately 0.64% sits in the top ten. The starting material was PBMCs, obtained 98 days after intestinal transplantation. The origin of the receptors is a human patient who received an intestinal transplant, so some T cells may come from the graft donor.

The V gene is TRBV7-9, the J gene TRBJ2-1; tentative D call: TRBD2 (7 bases). V was shortened by 2 bases and J by 2 bases, with 13 bases between the two germline ends. The germline V gene has CDR1 SEHNR and CDR2 FQNEAQ (reference sequence). The CDR3 totals 16 residues. The CDR3 region is CASSLIGGGPYNEQFF. CDR3 bases: TGTGCCAGCAGCTTAATAGGCGGGGGCCCCTACAATGAGCAGTTCTTC. The full variable domain, completed using reference TRBV7-9 and TRBJ2-1, is DTGVSQNPRHKITKRGQNVTFRCDPISEHNRLYWYRQTLGQGPEFLTYFQNEAQLEKSRLLSDRFSAERPKGSFSTLEIQRTEQGDSAMYLCASSLIGGGPYNEQFFGPGTRLTVL.

The chain has TRBV11-3 and TRBJ1-5; D is ambiguous. With 2 bases removed from V and 5 bases from J, the gap between germline ends came to 16 bases. Germline-derived CDR1 and CDR2 are SGHNT and YENEEA. This CDR3 is 16 amino acids long. CDR3 sequence reads: CASSLMLAVGHQPQHF. CDR3 DNA: TGTGCCAGCAGCTTAATGCTAGCGGTCGGGCATCAGCCCCAGCATTTT.

The chain combines TRBV6-6 with TRBJ2-5, with TRBD2 as a possible D gene (6 bases). The CDR3 spans 14 residues. V lost 4 bases and J 1 base, leaving 10 bases between the germline ends. Germline CDR1 and CDR2: MNHNY and SVGAGI (reference sequence). Here the CDR3 DNA reads TGTGCCAGCAGTTCGGTGGGGGGCCAAGAGACCCAGTACTTC. Translating gives CASSSVGGQETQYF.

This chain uses TRBV28 with TRBJ2-1; 14 bases line up with TRBD2. The germline CDR1 and CDR2 sequences are MDHEN and SYDVKM. CDR3 length: 15 amino acids. Losses at the gene ends were 6 bases for V and 8 bases for J; bases not matched to a gene: 6. The CDR3 DNA is TGTGCCAGCAGCCAGGGACTAGCGGGAGATCATGAGCAGTTCTTC. This codes for CASSQGLAGDHEQFF.

This CDR3 reads CASSERTADNSPLHF. CDR3 nucleotides: TGTGCCAGCAGCGAGAGGACAGCCGATAATTCACCCCTCCACTTT. The chain carries TRBV9 and TRBJ1-6, with a possible D match to TRBD1 (6 bases). Deletions cut 3 bases from V and 5 bases from J, with 12 bases between. This CDR3 contains 15 residues. CDR1 and CDR2 (germline): SGDLS, YYNGEE.

Here the CDR3 reads CASSNAGGFTGELFF. CDR3 DNA sequence: TGTGCCAGCAGCAACGCGGGAGGTTTCACCGGGGAGCTGTTTTTT. This sequence joins TRBV21-1 and TRBJ2-2; the table's D call, TRBD2, was not checked against the DNA. TRBV21-1 corresponds to a pseudogene. The CDR3 is 15 residues long.

CDR3 amino acids: CASSLEQNYGYTF. The CDR3 region has the DNA TGTGCCAGCAGCTTAGAACAAAACTATGGCTACACCTTC. The chain recombines TRBV7-6 with TRBJ1-2; no clear D gene. V lost 1 base and J 2 bases, leaving 5 bases between the germline ends. Germline CDR1 reads SGHVS; CDR2 reads FNYEAQ. The CDR3 is 13 residues long.

The chain uses TRBV18 and TRBJ1-5; possibly TRBD1 for D (5 bases). Per germline, CDR1 KGHSH and CDR2 LQKENI. V was cut by 2 bases and J by 3 bases, with 8 bases left in between. The CDR3 covers 14 residues. CDR3 DNA sequence: TGTGCCAGCTCACCAAGCAGGGACAATCAGCCCCAGCATTTT. Translated, it gives CASSPSRDNQPQHF.

The V call is TRBV11-2, the J call TRBJ1-6; 8 nucleotides line up with TRBD1. V trimming: 3 bases; J trimming: 9 bases; junction bases outside the gene matches: 10. The germline CDR1 and CDR2 sequences are SGHAT and FQNNGV. CDR3 length: 16 residues. DNA of the CDR3: TGTGCCAGCAGCTTTCTGACAGGGGAAGGGGGTTCACCCCTCCACTTT. It encodes CASSFLTGEGGSPLHF.

The V gene is TRBV13, the J gene TRBJ2-3; unclear D gene. Trimming cost V 2 bases and J 0 bases, with 6 bases left between them. CDR3 length: 14 residues. Germline values: CDR1 PRHDT, CDR2 FYEKMQ (reference sequence). CDR3 bases: TGTGCCAGCAGCTTAAGTGGGAGCACAGATACGCAGTATTTT. This translates into CASSLSGSTDTQYF.

This sequence joins TRBV5-1 and TRBJ1-3; perhaps TRBD1 as D (6 bases). This CDR3 contains 15 residues. The V gene's germline CDR1 is SGHRS and CDR2 YFSETQ. V lost 0 bases to trimming and J lost 3 bases, with 10 bases between them. CDR3 DNA: TGCGCCAGCAGCTTGGTGACAGGTTTTGGAAACACCATATATTTT. As protein: CASSLVTGFGNTIYF.

To note about this clone: Additional DNA sequences in this sample encode the identical CDR3. The J gene is TRBJ1-6, the V gene TRBV6-5, with 7 bases identical to TRBD1. J was trimmed by 10 bases and V by 2 bases; bases with no gene match: 8. Germline V lookup: CDR1 MNHEY, CDR2 SVGAGI. This CDR3 is built from 15 residues. CDR3 residues: CASSYRRQGGSPLHF. For the CDR3, the DNA is TGTGCCAGCAGTTACAGGAGACAGGGTGGATCACCCCTCCACTTT.

The DNA for the CDR3 is TGTGCCAGCAGCAAAGGGACAGCCCTTAACTACAATGAGCAGTTCTTC. Its protein is CASSKGTALNYNEQFF. The V call is TRBV21-1, the J call TRBJ2-1; TRBD1, as called in the table, went unchecked against the DNA. TRBV21-1 is termed a pseudogene. CDR3 length: 16 residues.

The chain links TRBV28 to TRBJ2-1; 10 bases align to TRBD2. V lost 5 bases and J lost 7; bases outside the gene matches: 5. The CDR3 has 14 residues. Germline V lookup: CDR1 MDHEN, CDR2 SYDVKM. The CDR3 sequence is CASSVSSGRNEQFF. As DNA, the CDR3 is TGTGCCAGCAGTGTCTCTAGCGGGAGAAATGAGCAGTTCTTC.

The rearrangement joins TRBV9 to TRBJ2-7; 8 bases match TRBD2. CDR3 length equals 15 residues. Germline V gene data show CDR1 as SGDLS and CDR2 as YYNGEE. Unmatched junction bases numbered 7, after V lost 0 bases and J lost 5 bases. The CDR3 sequence: CASSVEGTSDDEQYF. DNA for the CDR3: TGTGCCAGCAGCGTAGAAGGGACTAGTGATGACGAGCAGTACTTC. Drawing the rest from reference TRBV9 and TRBJ2-7, the complete variable domain is DSGVTQTPKHLITATGQRVTLRCSPRSGDLSVYWYQQSLDQGLQFLIQYYNGEERAKGNILERFSAQQFPDLHSELNLSSLELGDSALYFCASSVEGTSDDEQYFGPGTRLTVT.

This clone has only a few counts. The chain is built from TRBV2 and TRBJ1-1, with D uncertain. CDR1 is SNHLY and CDR2 is FYNNEI in the germline V gene. V lost 5 bases, J lost 3 bases, and 10 bases lay in between. This CDR3 has 13 amino acids. The DNA for the CDR3 is TGTGCCAGCAGTCGGTCGGGAGACACTGAAGCTTTCTTT. Its translation is CASSRSGDTEAFF.

V usage is TRBV10-3 and J usage is TRBJ1-2; no definite D call. CDR3 length equals 15 residues. V was cut by 3 bases and J by 6 bases, with 17 bases left in between. Per the germline V gene, CDR1 is ENHRY and CDR2 is SYGVKD. CDR3: CAISDWEGITDGYTF. For the CDR3, the DNA is TGTGCCATCAGTGATTGGGAGGGAATAACTGATGGCTACACCTTC.

This chain links TRBV4-2 with TRBJ1-1, with 10 bases identical to TRBD1. V lost 4 bases and J lost 5; bases outside the gene matches: 7. Germline CDR1 and CDR2: LGHNA and YNFKEQ. This CDR3 contains 15 residues. The CDR3 region has the DNA TGTGCCAGCAGCCGCAAGACAGGGGGCGCGACTGAAGCTTTCTTT. Encoded protein: CASSRKTGGATEAFF.